This TCR beta chain was recorded in a study of regulatory T cells in long-lasting Graves disease. Documented time point: persistent/refractory GD, antithyroid drugs over 5 years with positive TRAb. RNA extracted from PBMCs served as the sequencing template. This clonotype was observed many times. In building TCR beta libraries, iRepertoire HTBI primers were used together with Arm-PCR of CDR3 regions. TCRdb independently ran MiXCR on the multiplex PCR reads; one entry per CDR3 protein. The repertoire holds about 660,000 distinct CDR3 sequences, with around 30% as singletons. Germline CDR1 MNHNS, CDR2 SASEGT. The trim removed 7 bases at V and 7 bases at J, leaving 19 bases unmatched. The CDR3 has 17 amino acids.

The sample consisted of peripheral blood mononuclear cells (PBMCs), taken when the disease was refractory, from a patient treated with antithyroid drugs. The TCR comes from a female donor with Graves disease. The chain is built from TRBV6-1 and TRBJ1-2, with 9 bases that match TRBD1. The CDR3 DNA reads TGTGCCAGCACGGCCGAGCTTAAGGTCGGACAGGGGTTTGGCTACACCTTC. It yields the protein CASTAELKVGQGFGYTF.